This T cell receptor beta chain was sequenced for a study of blood T cell repertoires in COVID-19. Libraries were prepared by immunoSEQ multiplex PCR; TCRdb keeps only in-frame clonotypes and omits some of them. The table shows tens of thousands of clones, with approximately 90% occurring only once. Trimming stripped 6 bases from V and 0 bases from J, with 8 bases between. CDR1 is LNHDA, CDR2 SQIVND, per germline (reference sequence). The CDR3 sequence is 13 residues long. The TCR sequence derives from a man aged 45-65 years with COVID-19, enrolled during active disease. The rearrangement links TRBV19 to TRBJ1-1; no clear D gene. The sample consisted of peripheral blood. In DNA form, the CDR3 reads TGTGCCAGTAGACAGAGCATGAACACTGAAGCTTTCTTT. Translated, it gives CASRQSMNTEAFF.